The clone carrying this T cell receptor (beta chain) was seen once. This sample is drawn from a study of control samples from healthy donors and cancer patients. Clones were read by immunoSEQ multiplex PCR, and TCRdb kept only the in-frame ones, dropping some. The table records around 250,000 clones, roughly 80% of them present only once. Germline values: CDR1 SGHTA, CDR2 FQGNSA. There are 14 residues in the CDR3. With 5 bases clipped from V and 7 bases from J, the junction kept 11 bases outside the gene matches. This TCR was sampled from a woman aged 55 to 70 with lung cancer. The specimen was PBMCs. The rearrangement links TRBV7-2 to TRBJ2-7; 7 bases fit TRBD2. The CDR3 loop is CASSQTSFVGEQYF. In DNA form, the CDR3 reads TGTGCCAGCAGCCAGACTAGCTTCGTGGGTGAGCAGTACTTC.